This T cell receptor (beta chain) was sequenced for a study of blood T cell repertoires in COVID-19. CDR3 length: 17 amino acids. Germline trimming cut 5 bases from V and 1 base from J; bases unmatched to any gene: 11. CDR1 SGHVS and CDR2 FQNEAQ come from the germline V gene. Here immunoSEQ multiplex PCR was the method, and the copy in TCRdb shows in-frame clones only, minus some. The sample has 150,000 to 200,000 clones, roughly 93% seen once. The rearrangement joins TRBV7-8 to TRBJ2-7; 10 nucleotides match TRBD1. This TCR was recovered from a woman aged 55-70 years with COVID-19, enrolled during active disease. Sequencing used peripheral blood. CDR3 DNA: TGTGCCAGCAGCCGAGGACCCGGGACAGGGGTTTCCTACGAGCAGTACTTC. Translated, it gives CASSRGPGTGVSYEQYF.